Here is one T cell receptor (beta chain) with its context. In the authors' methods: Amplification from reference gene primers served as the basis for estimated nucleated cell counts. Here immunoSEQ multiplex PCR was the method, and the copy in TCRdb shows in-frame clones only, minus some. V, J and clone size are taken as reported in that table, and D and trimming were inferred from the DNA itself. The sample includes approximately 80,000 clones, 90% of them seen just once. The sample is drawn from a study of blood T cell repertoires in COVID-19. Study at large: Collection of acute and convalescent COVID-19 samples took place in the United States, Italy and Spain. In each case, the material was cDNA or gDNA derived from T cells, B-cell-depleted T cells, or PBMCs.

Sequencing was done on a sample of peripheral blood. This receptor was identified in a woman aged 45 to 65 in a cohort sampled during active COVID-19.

CDR3 protein: CASSMSGYYNEQFF. The CDR3 DNA sequence: TGCGCCAGCAGTATGAGCGGGTACTACAATGAGCAGTTCTTC. The chain combines TRBV5-1 with TRBJ2-1; weak D call: TRBD2 (6 bases). This CDR3 is built from 14 residues. CDR1 and CDR2 from the germline V gene are SGHRS and YFSETQ. Trimming shortened V by 5 bases and J by 3 bases, and 12 bases separated the two germline ends.